The entry below describes one TCR beta chain. The junction differs from germline at one of its ends, possibly a read error. The source of the sample is a study of tumor and adjacent non-tumor tissue in lung cancer. The library came from three nested PCR rounds adapted from ARM-PCR protocols. TCRdb independently ran MiXCR on the multiplex PCR reads; one entry per CDR3 protein. The table shows about 76,000 distinct CDR3 sequences, with about two thirds occurring only once. The template was RNA from unsorted bulk tissue. Germline V gives CDR1 MNHEY, CDR2 SVGAGI. This CDR3 has 15 residues. This TCR derives from a woman aged 65 to 85 with non-small cell lung cancer. The chain is built from TRBV6-5 and TRBJ2-5; 8 nucleotides line up with TRBD1. The sequenced material came from lung tumor tissue. In DNA, the CDR3 is TGTGCCGGCAGCCCCCTGACAGGGGACCAAGAGACCCAGTACTTC. Translation: CAGSPLTGDQETQYF.